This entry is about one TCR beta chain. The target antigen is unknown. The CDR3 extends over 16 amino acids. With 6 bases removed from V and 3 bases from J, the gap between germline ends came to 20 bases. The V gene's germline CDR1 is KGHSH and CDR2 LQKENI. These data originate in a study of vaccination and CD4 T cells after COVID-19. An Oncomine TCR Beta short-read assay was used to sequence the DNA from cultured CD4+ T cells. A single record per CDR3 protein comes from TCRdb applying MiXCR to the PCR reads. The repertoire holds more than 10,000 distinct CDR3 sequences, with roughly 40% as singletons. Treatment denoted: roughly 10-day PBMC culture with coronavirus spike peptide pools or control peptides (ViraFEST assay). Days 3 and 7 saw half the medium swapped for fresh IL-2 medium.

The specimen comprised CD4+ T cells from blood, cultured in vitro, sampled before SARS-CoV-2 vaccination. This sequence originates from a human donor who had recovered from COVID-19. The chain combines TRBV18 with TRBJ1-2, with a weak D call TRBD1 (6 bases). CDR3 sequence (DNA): TGTGCCAGCTCCGCCCTGTCGACAGGTAGTCACTATGGCTACACCTTC. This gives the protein CASSALSTGSHYGYTF.